This T cell receptor beta chain appears in the sequencing data of a study of shared clonotypes between healthy human individuals. V lost 0 bases and J 1 base, leaving 8 bases between the germline ends. This CDR3 spans 15 amino acids. CDR1 is SGDLS and CDR2 is YYNGEE in the germline V gene. Sequenced by immunoSEQ multiplex PCR; TCRdb stores in-frame clones only, minus some. The sample holds 450,000 to 500,000 clones, 70% to 80% seen once. The origin of this receptor is a woman aged 35 to 49 in good health. Some clones in this sample may be carry-over from other donors' samples. Input material: PBMCs. V and J are TRBV9 and TRBJ2-1, with no clear D. CDR3 bases: TGTGCCAGCAGCGTAGAAGGAACTTCCTACAATGAGCAGTTCTTC. The encoded protein is CASSVEGTSYNEQFF.